This passage covers 27 T cell receptor beta chains from one sample sequenced in a study of CD8 T cells in Susac syndrome. Reverse transcription of roughly 0.45 to 1 ug RNA used random hexamers. TCRdb passed the immunoSEQ multiplex PCR reads through MiXCR, listing each CDR3 protein once. The data hold some 68,000 distinct CDR3 sequences, with around 93% observed a single time. The material sequenced was CD4+ T cells from PBMCs. These receptors all stem from a human donor with Susac syndrome.

The chain links TRBV6-6 to TRBJ1-5; D possibly corresponds to TRBD1 (6 bases). The germline V gene encodes CDR1 MNHNY and CDR2 SVGAGI (reference sequence). The V gene lost 7 bases and the J gene lost 6 bases, with 19 bases spanning the gap. The CDR3 is made up of 15 amino acids. The CDR3 DNA reads as TGTGCCAGCACCAGGGGTCGGCAGGGCGCTCAGCCCCAGCATTTT. This encodes CASTRGRQGAQPQHF.

The chain uses TRBV29-1 and TRBJ2-7, with D uncertain. The CDR3 spans 12 residues. From germline, CDR1 is SQVTM and CDR2 ANQGSEA. Trimming removed 4 bases from V and 3 bases from J, with 10 bases in between. The CDR3 is CSVVWDGYEQYF. CDR3 sequence (DNA): TGCAGCGTTGTATGGGATGGCTACGAGCAGTACTTC.

The chain uses TRBV30 and TRBJ1-2; unclear D gene. The ends were cut back, 2 bases at V and 1 base at J, with 8 bases in the middle. The CDR3 loop spans 13 amino acids. Looked up from germline, CDR1 is GTSNPN and CDR2 is SVGIG (reference sequence). The CDR3 here is CAWSLVFNYGYTF. As DNA, the CDR3 is TGTGCCTGGAGTTTGGTTTTTAACTATGGCTACACCTTC.

This chain's CDR3 is CATWTEQGSDTEAFF. The CDR3 DNA reads TGTGCCACGTGGACCGAACAGGGGTCGGACACTGAAGCTTTCTTT. V is TRBV10-3 and J is TRBJ1-1, with 7 bases identical to TRBD1. V lost 10 bases, J lost 3 bases, and 14 bases stayed unmatched. CDR1 and CDR2 from the germline V gene are ENHRY and SYGVKD. There are 15 residues in the CDR3.

The V and J genes are TRBV19 and TRBJ2-1, with D hard to call. Germline loops: CDR1 LNHDA, CDR2 SQIVND (reference sequence). CDR3 length: 12 residues. V lost 7 bases to trimming and J lost 9 bases, with 13 bases between them. The CDR3 here is CASTSSGGEQFF. The CDR3 nucleotides are TGTGCCAGTACCTCATCTGGTGGTGAGCAGTTCTTC.

This sequence joins TRBV11-3 and TRBJ2-7; D ambiguous. This CDR3 has 15 residues. Trimming took 4 bases from V and 1 from J, leaving 14 bases between them. Germline V CDR1 and CDR2: SGHNT, YENEEA. The CDR3 loop is CASSSMTETSYEQYF. The CDR3 DNA sequence: TGTGCCAGCAGCTCCATGACCGAGACTTCCTACGAGCAGTACTTC.

V gene TRBV18 combines with J gene TRBJ2-1; 9 bases align to TRBD2. CDR3 size: 18 residues. The V segment lost 3 bases and the J segment 8 bases; nucleotides outside the gene matches: 17. Germline CDR1 reads KGHSH; CDR2 reads LQKENI. CDR3 amino acids: CASSPLEVAGAPGDEQFF. Here the CDR3 DNA reads TGTGCCAGCTCACCTCTCGAGGTAGCGGGGGCCCCAGGGGATGAGCAGTTCTTC.

The rearrangement joins TRBV5-6 to TRBJ1-2; 8 bases map to TRBD1. The CDR3 has 16 residues. Losses at the gene ends were 4 bases for V and 4 bases for J; bases not matched to a gene: 12. CDR1 and CDR2 (germline): SGHDT, YYEEEE. Here the CDR3 reads CASSPLRTGIPYGYTF. The CDR3 DNA follows: TGTGCCAGCAGCCCCCTCAGGACAGGGATCCCCTATGGCTACACCTTC.

The chain links TRBV7-9 to TRBJ2-3, with 9 bases identical to TRBD1. J lost 3 bases, V lost 4 bases, and 2 bases had no gene match. The CDR3 extends over 14 amino acids. Germline CDR1 reads SEHNR; CDR2 reads FQNEAQ (reference sequence). The CDR3 DNA sequence: TGTGCCAGCAGCTCGGACAGGGGTACAGATACGCAGTATTTT. Translated, it gives CASSSDRGTDTQYF.

This chain uses TRBV27 with TRBJ2-5; D is uncertain. CDR3 length equals 14 residues. The ends were cut back, 5 bases at V and 5 bases at J, with 15 bases in the middle. The germline V gene has CDR1 MNHEY and CDR2 SMNVEV (reference sequence). This CDR3 reads CASSPTRLRETQYF. The DNA of the CDR3 is TGTGCCAGCAGTCCGACACGACTGAGGGAGACCCAGTACTTC.

The genes are TRBV6-5 and TRBJ1-1, with D possibly being TRBD1 (5 bases). The CDR3 has 11 residues. Per the germline V gene, CDR1 is MNHEY and CDR2 is SVGAGI. V lost 7 bases and J 8 bases, leaving 11 bases between the germline ends. CDR3 in amino acids: CASTHGGEAFF. The CDR3 nucleotides are TGTGCCAGCACCCACGGGGGGGAAGCTTTCTTT.

The rearrangement links TRBV20-1 to TRBJ2-7, with D uncertain. This CDR3 has 14 amino acids. Trimming stripped 0 bases from V and 3 bases from J, with 12 bases between. The germline V gene encodes CDR1 DFQATT and CDR2 SNEGSKA (reference sequence). This CDR3 reads CSARDPQTYYEQYF. The CDR3, as DNA: TGCAGTGCTAGAGATCCCCAGACCTACTACGAGCAGTACTTC.

The chain uses TRBV28 and TRBJ1-2; no clear D gene. Germline V gives CDR1 MDHEN, CDR2 SYDVKM. V was trimmed by 4 bases and J by 3 bases, leaving 3 bases between them. The CDR3 is made up of 11 amino acids. The CDR3 protein is CASSSDYGYTF. The CDR3 bases are TGTGCCAGCAGTTCGGACTATGGCTACACCTTC.

The chain employs TRBV5-4 and TRBJ2-7, with D perhaps given as TRBD1 or TRBD2 (5 bases each). This CDR3 comprises 17 residues. V gave up 4 bases and J gave up 2 bases, with 22 bases separating them. Per the germline V gene, CDR1 is SGHNT and CDR2 is YYREEE (reference sequence). As DNA, the CDR3 is TGTGCCAGCAGCCCCGGGGCGGGTCAGCCGCGGACCTACGAGCAGTACTTC. Translation: CASSPGAGQPRTYEQYF.

This chain links TRBV19 with TRBJ2-7; a weak D match, TRBD1 (5 bases). Per the germline V gene, CDR1 is LNHDA and CDR2 is SQIVND (reference sequence). V was cut by 2 bases and J by 3 bases, with 17 bases left in between. This CDR3 comprises 16 residues. DNA for the CDR3: TGTGCCAGTAGTATACACAGGACGGGTCCTTTCTACGAGCAGTACTTC. Translated, it gives CASSIHRTGPFYEQYF.

The gene calls are TRBV20-1 and TRBJ1-5; D remains unclear. Trimming removed 6 bases at V and 3 bases at J, with 12 bases between. The CDR3 runs 13 residues. The V gene's germline CDR1 is DFQATT and CDR2 SNEGSKA (reference sequence). CDR3 region: CSATTGVNQPQHF. The CDR3 nucleotides are TGCAGTGCCACGACCGGTGTCAATCAGCCCCAGCATTTT.

The CDR3 DNA reads TGTGCCAGCAGCCCCGCGGACAGGCAGCCCAATCAGCCCCAGCATTTT. It encodes CASSPADRQPNQPQHF. This sequence joins TRBV7-8 and TRBJ1-5; 7 positions match TRBD1. The length of the CDR3 is 16 residues. V lost 5 bases, J lost 3 bases, and 10 bases stayed unmatched. Germline lookup yields CDR1 SGHVS and CDR2 FQNEAQ.

The chain couples TRBV11-3 to TRBJ2-5; the match to TRBD1 covers 10 bases. Germline values: CDR1 SGHNT, CDR2 YENEEA. The CDR3 consists of 14 residues. V shed 5 bases and J 3 bases; nucleotides not matched to a gene: 3. CDR3 protein: CASSPTGGEETQYF. DNA for the CDR3: TGTGCCAGCAGCCCGACAGGGGGCGAAGAGACCCAGTACTTC.

V is TRBV7-3 and J is TRBJ2-1; 9 bases are a match to TRBD2. Germline lookup yields CDR1 SGHTA and CDR2 FQGTGA. There are 15 residues in the CDR3. Germline trimming cut 1 base from V and 8 bases from J; bases unmatched to any gene: 6. The CDR3 nucleotides read TGTGCCAGCAGCTTAAGAGCGGGGGGCATCGATGAGCAGTTCTTC. It specifies CASSLRAGGIDEQFF.

The J gene is TRBJ1-4, the V gene TRBV18, with unresolved D. CDR1 is KGHSH, CDR2 LQKENI, per germline. Trimming shortened V by 3 bases and J by 7 bases, and 12 bases separated the two germline ends. This CDR3 region has 14 residues. For the CDR3, the DNA is TGTGCCAGCTCACCGCCGGGAGGACGTGAAAAACTGTTTTTT. Its protein is CASSPPGGREKLFF.

The rearrangement joins TRBV7-9 to TRBJ1-6; possibly TRBD1 for D (5 bases). CDR1 is SEHNR, CDR2 FQNEAQ, per germline (reference sequence). V was cut by 3 bases and J by 11 bases, with 11 bases left in between. This CDR3 is built from 13 residues. The CDR3 spells CASSFERQTPLHF. In DNA form, the CDR3 reads TGTGCCAGCAGCTTCGAGAGACAGACACCCCTCCACTTT.

The chain links TRBV29-1 to TRBJ1-2, with 7 bases fitting TRBD1. Germline CDR1 is SQVTM and CDR2 is ANQGSEA. This CDR3 is 14 amino acids long. With V trimmed by 3 bases and J by 2 bases, 6 bases remained unmatched. CDR3 DNA: TGCAGCGTTGATTCAGGGGGATCAAACTATGGCTACACCTTC. It codes for CSVDSGGSNYGYTF.

J is TRBJ2-1 and V is TRBV2; TRBD2 matches 13 bases. Germline CDR1 and CDR2: SNHLY and FYNNEI. V was clipped by 4 bases and J by 7 bases; unmatched bases: 10. This CDR3 has 17 amino acids. CDR3 DNA: TGTGCCAGCAGTGGTCCTTCACTAGCGGGGGGGCAAAATGAGCAGTTCTTC. It yields the protein CASSGPSLAGGQNEQFF.

This rearrangement joins TRBV28 to TRBJ1-1; TRBD1 aligns across 12 bases. The CDR3 is 19 amino acids. Germline CDR1 MDHEN, CDR2 SYDVKM. V gave up 5 bases and J gave up 5 bases; unmatched junction bases: 18. The CDR3 DNA sequence: TGTGCCAGCAGTCTTTGGGGTGGGGGACAGGGGGCCGGTTCGACTGAAGCTTTCTTT. Protein: CASSLWGGGQGAGSTEAFF.

The CDR3 is CASSDQGGSYNSPLHF. In nucleotides, the CDR3 is TGTGCCAGCAGTGACCAGGGGGGATCCTATAATTCACCCCTCCACTTT. This chain uses TRBV2 with TRBJ1-6; 7 bases match TRBD1. The V segment lost 3 bases and the J segment 1 base; nucleotides outside the gene matches: 3. The CDR3 has 16 amino acids. Per germline, CDR1 SNHLY and CDR2 FYNNEI.

The chain uses TRBV23-1 and TRBJ2-7; perhaps D is TRBD1 or TRBD2 (6 bases each). TRBV23-1 counts as an open reading frame of uncertain function. The CDR3 has 13 amino acids. The germline V and J ends were trimmed by 7 bases and 2 bases, with 12 bases remaining between them. The DNA for the CDR3 is TGCGCCAGCACAGGGGACTTTCCCTACGAGCAGTACTTC. Its translation: CASTGDFPYEQYF.

The genes are TRBV11-2 and TRBJ2-1, with 10 bases that match TRBD2. V trimming: 3 bases; J trimming: 2 bases; junction bases outside the gene matches: 1. This CDR3 comprises 15 residues. Germline V gene data show CDR1 as SGHAT and CDR2 as FQNNGV. CDR3 loop: CASSFLAGAYNEQFF. The CDR3 bases are TGTGCCAGCAGCTTTCTAGCGGGGGCCTACAATGAGCAGTTCTTC.